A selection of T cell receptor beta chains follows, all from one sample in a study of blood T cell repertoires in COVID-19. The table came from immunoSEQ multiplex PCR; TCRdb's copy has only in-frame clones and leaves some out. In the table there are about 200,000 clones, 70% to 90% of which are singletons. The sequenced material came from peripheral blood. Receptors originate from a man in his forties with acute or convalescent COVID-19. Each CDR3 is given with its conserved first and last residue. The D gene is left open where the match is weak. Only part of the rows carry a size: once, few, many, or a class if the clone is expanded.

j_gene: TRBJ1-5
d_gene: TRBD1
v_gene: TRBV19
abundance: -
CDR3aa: CASSIDFNRGRQPQHF
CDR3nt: TGTGCCAGTAGTATAGATTTCAACAGGGGGAGACAGCCCCAGCATTTT

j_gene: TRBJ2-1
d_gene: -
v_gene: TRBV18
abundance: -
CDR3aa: CASSPPPRSYNEQFF
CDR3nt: TGTGCCAGCTCACCACCCCCTAGATCGTACAATGAGCAGTTCTTC

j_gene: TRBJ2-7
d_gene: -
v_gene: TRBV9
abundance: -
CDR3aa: CASSVTAVSHEQYF
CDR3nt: TGTGCCAGCAGCGTGACCGCGGTGTCCCACGAGCAGTACTTC

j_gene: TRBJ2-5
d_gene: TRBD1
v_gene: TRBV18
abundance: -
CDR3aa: CASSLGTGGRETQYF
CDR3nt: TGTGCCAGCTCGCTCGGGACAGGGGGCAGAGAGACCCAGTACTTC

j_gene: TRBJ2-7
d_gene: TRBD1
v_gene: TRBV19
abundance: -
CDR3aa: CASRGPGQGSYEQYF
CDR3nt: TGTGCCAGTAGGGGACCGGGACAGGGTTCTTACGAGCAGTACTTC

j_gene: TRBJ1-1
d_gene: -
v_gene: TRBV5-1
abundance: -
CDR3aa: CASSPDGGRNTEAFF
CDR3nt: TGCGCCAGCAGCCCCGATGGGGGGAGGAACACTGAAGCTTTCTTT

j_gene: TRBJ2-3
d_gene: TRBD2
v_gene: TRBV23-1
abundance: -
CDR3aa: CASSQPLAGGRSTDTQYF
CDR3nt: TGCGCCAGCAGTCAACCCCTAGCGGGGGGCCGTAGCACAGATACGCAGTATTTT

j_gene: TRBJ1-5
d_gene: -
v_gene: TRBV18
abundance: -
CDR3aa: CASSVRGEVQPQHF
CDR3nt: TGTGCCAGCTCAGTCAGGGGAGAGGTACAGCCCCAGCATTTT

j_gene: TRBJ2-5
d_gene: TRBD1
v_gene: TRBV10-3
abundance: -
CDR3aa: CAIGQGAGETQYF
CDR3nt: TGTGCCATCGGACAGGGGGCAGGCGAGACCCAGTACTTC

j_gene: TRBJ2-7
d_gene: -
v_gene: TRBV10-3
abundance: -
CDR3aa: CAIMDTNHPYEQYF
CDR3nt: TGTGCCATCATGGACACAAACCATCCCTACGAGCAGTACTTC

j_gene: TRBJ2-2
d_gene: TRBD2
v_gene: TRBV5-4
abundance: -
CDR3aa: CASSPGLAGGGTGELFF
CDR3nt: TGTGCCAGCAGCCCTGGACTAGCGGGAGGAGGAACCGGGGAGCTGTTTTTT

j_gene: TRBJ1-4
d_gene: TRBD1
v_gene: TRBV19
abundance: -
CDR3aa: CATAGTATNEKLFF
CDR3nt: TGTGCCACCGCAGGGACAGCAACTAATGAAAAACTGTTTTTT

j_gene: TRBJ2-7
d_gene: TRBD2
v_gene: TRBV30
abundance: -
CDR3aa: CAWSKRGVYEQYF
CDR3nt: TGTGCCTGGAGTAAGCGGGGGGTCTACGAGCAGTACTTC

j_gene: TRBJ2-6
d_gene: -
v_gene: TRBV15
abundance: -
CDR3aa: CATSRDLLGALLSGANVLTF
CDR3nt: TGTGCCACCAGCAGAGATCTCTTAGGGGCCCTCCTCTCTGGGGCCAACGTCCTGACTTTC

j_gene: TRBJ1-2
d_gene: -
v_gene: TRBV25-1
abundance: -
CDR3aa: CASSEHAGATYGYTF
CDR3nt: TGTGCCAGCAGTGAACACGCAGGGGCGACCTATGGCTACACCTTC

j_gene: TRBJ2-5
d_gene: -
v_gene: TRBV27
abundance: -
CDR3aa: CASRTPGRGETQYF
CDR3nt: TGTGCCAGCAGAACACCCGGACGGGGGGAGACCCAGTACTTC

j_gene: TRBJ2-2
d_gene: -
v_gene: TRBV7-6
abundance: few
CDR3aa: CASSLAREANTGELFF
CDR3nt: TGTGCCAGCAGCTTAGCGCGGGAAGCGAACACCGGGGAGCTGTTTTTT

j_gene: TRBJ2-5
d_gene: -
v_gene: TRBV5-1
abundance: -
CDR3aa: CASSFGSSGETQYF
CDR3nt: TGCGCCAGCAGCTTCGGGTCCTCCGGGGAGACCCAGTACTTC

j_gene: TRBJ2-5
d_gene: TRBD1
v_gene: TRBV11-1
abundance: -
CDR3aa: CASGEFRGLETQYF
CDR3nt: TGTGCCAGCGGAGAATTCAGGGGGCTGGAGACCCAGTACTTC

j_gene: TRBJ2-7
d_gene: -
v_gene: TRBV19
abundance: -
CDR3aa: CVSSIGIHGNEQYF
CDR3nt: TGTGTCAGTAGTATCGGCATACACGGGAACGAGCAGTACTTC

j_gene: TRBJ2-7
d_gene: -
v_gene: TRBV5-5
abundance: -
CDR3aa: CASSLTSASYEQYF
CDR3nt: TGTGCCAGCAGCCTGACTAGTGCCTCCTACGAGCAGTACTTC

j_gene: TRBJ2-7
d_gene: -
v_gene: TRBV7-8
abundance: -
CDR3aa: CASSLILSYEQYF
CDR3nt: TGTGCCAGCAGCTTAATACTATCCTACGAGCAGTACTTC

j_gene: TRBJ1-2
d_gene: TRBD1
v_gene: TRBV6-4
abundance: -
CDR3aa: CASSAGQGFNYGYTF
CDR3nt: TGTGCCAGCAGTGCGGGACAGGGATTTAACTATGGCTACACCTTC

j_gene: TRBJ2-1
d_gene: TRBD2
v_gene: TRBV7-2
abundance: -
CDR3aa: CASRIAGGNYNEQFF
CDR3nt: TGTGCCAGCAGGATAGCGGGAGGGAACTACAATGAGCAGTTCTTC

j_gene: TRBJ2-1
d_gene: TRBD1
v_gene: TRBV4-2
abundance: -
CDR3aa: CASSQGQGGYNEQFF
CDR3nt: TGTGCCAGCAGCCAAGGACAGGGGGGTTACAATGAGCAGTTCTTC

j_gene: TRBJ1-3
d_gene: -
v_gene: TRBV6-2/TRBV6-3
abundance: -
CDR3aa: CASSQVYSGNTIYF
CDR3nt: TGTGCCAGCAGTCAAGTCTATTCTGGAAACACCATATATTTT

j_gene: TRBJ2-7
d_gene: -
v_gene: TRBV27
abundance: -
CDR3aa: CASRAAAGYEQYF
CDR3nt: TGTGCCAGCAGAGCCGCCGCAGGGTACGAGCAGTACTTC

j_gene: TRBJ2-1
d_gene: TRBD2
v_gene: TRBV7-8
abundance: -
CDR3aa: CASGPPGLVNEQFF
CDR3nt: TGTGCCAGCGGACCGCCGGGACTAGTCAATGAGCAGTTCTTC

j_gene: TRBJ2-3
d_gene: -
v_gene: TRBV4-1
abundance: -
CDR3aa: CASSQLTGQDTQYF
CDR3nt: TGCGCCAGCAGCCAATTGACAGGTCAAGATACGCAGTATTTT

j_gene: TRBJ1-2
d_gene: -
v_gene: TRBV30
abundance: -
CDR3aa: CAWSTRRAGLGGFYGYTF
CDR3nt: TGTGCCTGGAGTACGCGGAGGGCAGGGCTCGGAGGTTTCTATGGCTACACCTTC

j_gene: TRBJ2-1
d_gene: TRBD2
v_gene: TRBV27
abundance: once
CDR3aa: CASRASGGSYNEQFF
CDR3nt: TGTGCCAGCAGGGCGAGCGGGGGCTCCTACAATGAGCAGTTCTTC

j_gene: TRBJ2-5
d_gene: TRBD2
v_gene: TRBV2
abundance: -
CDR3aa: CAGHYSGAHQETQYF
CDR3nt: TGTGCCGGACATTATAGCGGGGCCCACCAAGAGACCCAGTACTTC

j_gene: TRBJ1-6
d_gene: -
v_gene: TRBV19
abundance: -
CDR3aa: CASSSGGAPLHF
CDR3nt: TGTGCCAGTAGCTCGGGGGGGGCACCCCTCCACTTT

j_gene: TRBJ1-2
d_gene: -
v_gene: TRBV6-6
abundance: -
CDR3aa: CASSYSLIYGYTF
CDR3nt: TGTGCCAGCAGTTACTCACTTATCTATGGCTACACCTTC

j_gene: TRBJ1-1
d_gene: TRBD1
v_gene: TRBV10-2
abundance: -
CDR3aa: CASCWDRDGTEAFF
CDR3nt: TGCGCCAGCTGTTGGGACAGGGATGGTACTGAAGCTTTCTTT

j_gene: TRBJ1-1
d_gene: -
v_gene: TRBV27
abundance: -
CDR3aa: CASSPQGRNTEAFF
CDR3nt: TGTGCCAGCAGTCCTCAGGGGAGGAACACTGAAGCTTTCTTT

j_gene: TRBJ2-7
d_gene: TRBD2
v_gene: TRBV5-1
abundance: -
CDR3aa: CASSSRTSGTGEQYF
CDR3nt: TGCGCCAGCAGCTCTCGGACTAGCGGGACGGGCGAGCAGTACTTC

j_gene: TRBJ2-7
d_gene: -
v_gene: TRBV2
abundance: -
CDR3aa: CASSSGVPQYF
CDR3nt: TGTGCCAGCAGTTCAGGGGTGCCGCAGTACTTC

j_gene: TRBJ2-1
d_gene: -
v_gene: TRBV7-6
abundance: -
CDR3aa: CASSLQSGGLDNEQFF
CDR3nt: TGTGCCAGCAGCTTACAGTCCGGGGGGCTGGACAATGAGCAGTTCTTC

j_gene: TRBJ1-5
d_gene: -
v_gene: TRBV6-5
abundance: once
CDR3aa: CASSLGPNQPQHF
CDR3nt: TGTGCCAGCAGTTTGGGGCCTAATCAGCCCCAGCATTTT

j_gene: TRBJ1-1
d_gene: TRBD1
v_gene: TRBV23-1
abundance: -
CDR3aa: CASTRTGEGTEAFF
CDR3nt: TGCGCCAGCACCCGGACAGGGGAAGGCACTGAAGCTTTCTTT

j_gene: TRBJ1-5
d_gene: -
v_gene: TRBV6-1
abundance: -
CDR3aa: CASSEVGSNQPQHF
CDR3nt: TGTGCCAGCAGTGAAGTGGGCAGCAATCAGCCCCAGCATTTT

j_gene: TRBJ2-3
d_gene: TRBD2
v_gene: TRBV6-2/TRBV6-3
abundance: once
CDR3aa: CASNPLAGQTSTDTQYF
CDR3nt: TGTGCCAGCAACCCACTAGCGGGGCAAACTAGCACAGATACGCAGTATTTT

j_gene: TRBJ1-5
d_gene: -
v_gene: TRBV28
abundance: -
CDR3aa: CASSFSGRGGNQPQHF
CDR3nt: TGTGCCAGCAGTTTTTCGGGGAGGGGGGGCAATCAGCCCCAGCATTTT

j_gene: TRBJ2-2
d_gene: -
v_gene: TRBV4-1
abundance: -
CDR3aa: CASSQIGRANTGELFF
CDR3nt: TGCGCCAGCAGCCAAATCGGTCGGGCGAACACCGGGGAGCTGTTTTTT

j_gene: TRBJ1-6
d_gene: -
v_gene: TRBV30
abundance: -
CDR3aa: CAWAITRTGSPLHF
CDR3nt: TGTGCCTGGGCCATAACTAGGACGGGCTCACCCCTCCACTTT

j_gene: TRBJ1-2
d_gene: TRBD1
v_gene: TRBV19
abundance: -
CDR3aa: CASSPPGQGGDYGYTF
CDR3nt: TGTGCCAGTAGTCCTCCCGGACAGGGTGGAGACTATGGCTACACCTTC

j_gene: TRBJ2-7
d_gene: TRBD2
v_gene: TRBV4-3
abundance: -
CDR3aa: CASSQVNCTSGLIYYEQYF
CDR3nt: TGCGCCAGCAGCCAAGTCAATTGTACTAGCGGCCTTATTTACTACGAGCAGTACTTC

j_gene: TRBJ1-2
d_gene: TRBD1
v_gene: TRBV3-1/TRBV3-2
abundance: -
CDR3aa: CASSQSGQIIYYGYTF
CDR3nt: TGTGCCAGCAGCCAGTCGGGACAGATAATTTACTATGGCTACACCTTC

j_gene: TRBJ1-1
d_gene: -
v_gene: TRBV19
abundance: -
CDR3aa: CASSVEAAMNTEAFF
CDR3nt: TGTGCCAGTAGTGTTGAGGCAGCCATGAACACTGAAGCTTTCTTT

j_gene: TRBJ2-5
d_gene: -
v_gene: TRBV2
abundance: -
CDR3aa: CASRIHLKETQYF
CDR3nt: TGTGCCAGCAGGATTCACTTAAAGGAGACCCAGTACTTC